A single sample gave rise to the 15 T cell receptor beta chains below, sequenced in a study of blood T cells in healthy people across ages. With a J-beta primer mix and a sample-barcoded 5' primer, a second PCR ran about 7 to 11 cycles. TCRdb itself ran the 5' RACE reads through MiXCR, one entry per CDR3 protein. The table includes around 500,000 distinct CDR3 sequences, about 27% detected once. In addition, the sample was reused for a study of T cells of mothers and their children.

The sequencing sample was made of blood. These TCRs come from a boy between 2 and 10 years old in good health.

This clonotype was detected a few times. This may arise from a read error, as a much more abundant clone is one base away. V and J are TRBV3-1 and TRBJ2-5; D might be TRBD1 (5 bases). The CDR3 is 14 amino acids. The V and J ends lost 4 bases and 6 bases respectively, with 15 bases between them. The germline V gene encodes CDR1 LGHDT and CDR2 YNNKEL (reference sequence). CDR3 residues: CASSRDAGQKTQYF. The CDR3 DNA is TGTGCCAGCAGCCGAGACGCAGGGCAAAAGACCCAGTACTTC.

Only a few counts were recorded for this clonotype. J is TRBJ2-1 and V is TRBV7-2; D tentatively reads TRBD1 or TRBD2 (5 bases each). The CDR3 loop spans 19 amino acids. In germline, CDR1 is SGHTA, CDR2 FQGNSA. The V gene lost 3 bases and the J gene lost 0 bases, with 21 bases spanning the gap. The CDR3 reads CASSFDPTRAGSSYNEQFF. The CDR3, as DNA: TGTGCCAGCAGCTTCGACCCCACCCGGGCAGGGAGCTCCTACAATGAGCAGTTCTTC.

This chain uses TRBV7-9 with TRBJ2-5; D remains unclear. The end of the DNA aligns better with TRBJ2-1, so the J call may be wrong. CDR1 is SEHNR, CDR2 FQNEAQ, per germline (reference sequence). The CDR3 loop spans 11 amino acids. The CDR3 protein is CASSITTEQFF. The CDR3 region has the DNA TGTGCCAGCAGCATAACAACTGAGCAGTTCTTC.

The rearrangement joins TRBV7-2 to TRBJ2-5; 9 bases are a match to TRBD1. Gene TRBJ2-1 matches the end of the DNA better, so the J call may be wrong. From germline, CDR1 is SGHTA and CDR2 FQGNSA. CDR3 length equals 14 residues. Written as DNA, the CDR3 is TGTGCCAGCAGCTGGGACAGGGCAAGCAATGAGCAGTTCTTC. Protein sequence: CASSWDRASNEQFF.

The rearrangement uses TRBV6-2 or TRBV6-3 and TRBJ2-7, with 7 bases fitting TRBD1. CDR1 MNHEY and CDR2 SVGEGT come from the germline V gene. V shed 7 bases, J shed 7 bases, and the junction held 16 bases outside the gene matches. The CDR3 sequence is 15 residues long. CDR3: CASTQSSKGAREQYF. The CDR3 DNA sequence: TGTGCCAGCACCCAAAGCTCCAAGGGGGCGCGGGAGCAGTACTTC.

The V and J genes are TRBV18 and TRBJ1-4; D might be TRBD1 (5 bases). Germline V gene sequence: CDR1 KGHSH, CDR2 LQKENI. The CDR3 covers 15 residues. V was shortened by 4 bases and J by 1 base, with 10 bases between the two germline ends. CDR3: CASSQAGETNEKLFF. CDR3 DNA sequence: TGTGCCAGCTCACAGGCGGGGGAAACTAATGAAAAACTGTTTTTT.

The V gene is TRBV2, the J gene TRBJ2-4; the D gene is possibly TRBD1 (5 bases). The V end lost 0 bases, the J end lost 7 bases, and 13 bases lay between the germline ends. CDR3 size: 15 residues. In germline, CDR1 is SNHLY, CDR2 FYNNEI. The CDR3 nucleotides are TGTGCCAGCAGTGAAGCGCTTCCAGGGATGAACATTCAGTACTTC. Its translation is CASSEALPGMNIQYF.

V and J are TRBV6-2 or TRBV6-3 and TRBJ2-4; 7 bases agree with TRBD2. The CDR3 sequence is 13 residues long. The V and J ends lost 6 bases and 7 bases, in that order; junction bases with no gene match: 6. Per the germline V gene, CDR1 is MNHEY and CDR2 is SVGEGT. The CDR3 sequence: CASSLREDNIQYF. In DNA, the CDR3 is TGTGCCAGCAGCCTCCGGGAGGATAACATTCAGTACTTC.

V gene TRBV7-2 combines with J gene TRBJ1-6; D gene uncertain. V was clipped by 2 bases and J by 7 bases, with 12 bases between them. Germline V CDR1 and CDR2: SGHTA, FQGNSA. CDR3 length equals 15 residues. CDR3 sequence (DNA): TGTGCCAGCAGCTTATCAGGCCTGGGGAATTCACCCCTCCACTTT. This gives the protein CASSLSGLGNSPLHF.

The rearrangement joins TRBV6-4 to TRBJ1-2, with D hard to call. The CDR3 consists of 13 residues. Trimming cost V 4 bases and J 0 bases, with 6 bases left between them. Germline V gene sequence: CDR1 MRHNA, CDR2 SNTAGT. This CDR3 reads CASSVGPNYGYTF. In DNA form, the CDR3 reads TGTGCCAGCAGTGTCGGACCTAACTATGGCTACACCTTC.

This clonotype was counted between two and nine times. The chain combines TRBV6-5 with TRBJ2-5; a possible D gene is TRBD2 (7 bases). This CDR3 is 15 amino acids long. The V end lost 4 bases, the J end lost 2 bases, and 14 bases lay between the germline ends. The germline V gene encodes CDR1 MNHEY and CDR2 SVGAGI. Written as DNA, the CDR3 is TGTGCCAGCAGTTTGGGGCGGGGGCCGCAAGAGACCCAGTACTTC. Translating it yields CASSLGRGPQETQYF.

The chain links TRBV18 to TRBJ1-5; a weak D match, TRBD1 (6 bases). Trimming stripped 2 bases from V and 7 bases from J, with 12 bases between. CDR3 size: 14 residues. CDR1 is KGHSH, CDR2 LQKENI, per germline. CDR3 sequence (DNA): TGTGCCAGCTCACCAGACTTACAGGGCCAGCCCCAGCATTTT. Protein: CASSPDLQGQPQHF. The whole variable domain, remainder taken from reference TRBV18 and TRBJ1-5, is NAGVMQNPRHLVRRRGQEARLRCSPMKGHSHVYWYRQLPEEGLKFMVYLQKENIIDESGMPKERFSAEFPKEGPSILRIQQVVRGDSAAYFCASSPDLQGQPQHFGDGTRLSIL.

CDR3 in DNA: TGTGCCAGCAGTCCACGATGGCGGGGTAATGAGCAGTTCTTC. It codes for CASSPRWRGNEQFF. The chain combines TRBV12-3 or TRBV12-4 with TRBJ2-5; D may be TRBD2 (6 bases). Judging by the DNA end, TRBJ2-1 fits better; the J call may be wrong. The CDR3 totals 14 residues.

This clonotype was seen a few times. The junction departs from germline at one end; a sequencing error may be responsible. The chain carries TRBV27 and TRBJ2-6, with D perhaps assigned TRBD1 or TRBD2 (5 bases each). The CDR3 is 15 residues long. Germline CDR1 is MNHEY and CDR2 is SMNVEV (reference sequence). This chain's CDR3 is CASSFMEAGANVRTF. The CDR3 bases are TGTGCCAGCAGTTTTATGGAGGCTGGGGCCAACGTCCGGACTTTC.

This chain joins TRBV29-1 and TRBJ2-1; 9 bases align to TRBD1. Losses at the gene ends were 5 bases for V and 8 bases for J; bases not matched to a gene: 13. This CDR3 has 15 amino acids. CDR1 is SQVTM and CDR2 is ANQGSEA in the germline V gene. The CDR3 nucleotides are TGCAGCGTTCACGGCCCCGGGACAGGGATCGATGAGCAGTTCTTC. Protein: CSVHGPGTGIDEQFF.